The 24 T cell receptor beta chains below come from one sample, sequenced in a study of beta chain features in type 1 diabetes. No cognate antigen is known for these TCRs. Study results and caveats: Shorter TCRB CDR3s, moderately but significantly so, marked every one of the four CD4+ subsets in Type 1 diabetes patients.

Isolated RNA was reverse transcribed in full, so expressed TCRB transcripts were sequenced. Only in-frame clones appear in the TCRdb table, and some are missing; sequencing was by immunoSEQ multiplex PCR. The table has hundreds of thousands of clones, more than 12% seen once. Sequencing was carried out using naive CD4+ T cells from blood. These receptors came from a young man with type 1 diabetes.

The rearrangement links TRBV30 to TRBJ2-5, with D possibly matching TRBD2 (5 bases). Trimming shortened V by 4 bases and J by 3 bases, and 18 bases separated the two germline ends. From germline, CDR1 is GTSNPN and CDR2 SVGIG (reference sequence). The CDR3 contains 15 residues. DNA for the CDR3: TGTGCCTGGATGGGCTGGGGAGACACGGAAGAGACCCAGTACTTC. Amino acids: CAWMGWGDTEETQYF.

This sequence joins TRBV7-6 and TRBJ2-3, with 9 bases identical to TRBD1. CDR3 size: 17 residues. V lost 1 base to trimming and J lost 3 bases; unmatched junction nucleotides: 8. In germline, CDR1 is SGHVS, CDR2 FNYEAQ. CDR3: CASSLGYRGRGTDTQYF. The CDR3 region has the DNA TGTGCCAGCAGCTTAGGATACAGGGGGCGCGGTACAGATACGCAGTATTTT.

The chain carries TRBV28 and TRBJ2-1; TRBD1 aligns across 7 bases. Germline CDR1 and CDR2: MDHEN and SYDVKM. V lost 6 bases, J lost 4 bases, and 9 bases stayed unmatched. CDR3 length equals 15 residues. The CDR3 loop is CASRIRRDRYNEQFF. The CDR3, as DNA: TGTGCCAGCAGGATACGCCGGGACAGATACAATGAGCAGTTCTTC.

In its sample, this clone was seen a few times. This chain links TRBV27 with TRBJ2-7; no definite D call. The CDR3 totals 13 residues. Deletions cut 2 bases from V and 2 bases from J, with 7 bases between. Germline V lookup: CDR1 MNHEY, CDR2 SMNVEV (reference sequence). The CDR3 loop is CASSLRQAYEQYF. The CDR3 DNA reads TGTGCCAGCAGTTTACGGCAGGCCTACGAGCAGTACTTC.

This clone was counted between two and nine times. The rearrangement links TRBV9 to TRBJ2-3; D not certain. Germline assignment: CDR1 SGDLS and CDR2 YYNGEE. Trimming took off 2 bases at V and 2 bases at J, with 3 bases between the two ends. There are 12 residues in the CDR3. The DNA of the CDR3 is TGTGCCAGCAGCGTCTACACAGATACGCAGTATTTT. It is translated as CASSVYTDTQYF.

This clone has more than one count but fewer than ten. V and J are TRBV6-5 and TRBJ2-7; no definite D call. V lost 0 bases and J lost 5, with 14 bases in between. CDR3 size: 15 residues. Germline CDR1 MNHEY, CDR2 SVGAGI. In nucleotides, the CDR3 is TGTGCCAGCAGTTACTCGAACAGAAATAGCCACGAGCAGTACTTC. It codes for CASSYSNRNSHEQYF.

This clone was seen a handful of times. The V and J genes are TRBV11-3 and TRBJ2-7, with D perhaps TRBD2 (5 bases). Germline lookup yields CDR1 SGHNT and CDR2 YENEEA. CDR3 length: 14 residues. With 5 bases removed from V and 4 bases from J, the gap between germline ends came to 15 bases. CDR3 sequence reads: CASSLSRGSYEQYF. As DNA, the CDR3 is TGTGCCAGCAGCCTCAGTCGGGGATCGTACGAGCAGTACTTC.

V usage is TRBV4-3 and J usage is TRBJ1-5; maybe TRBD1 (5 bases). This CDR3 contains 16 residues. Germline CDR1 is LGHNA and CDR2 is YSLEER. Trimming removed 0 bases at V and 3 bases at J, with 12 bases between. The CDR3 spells CASSQDRTGHNQPQHF. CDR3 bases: TGCGCCAGCAGCCAAGATAGAACCGGACACAATCAGCCCCAGCATTTT.

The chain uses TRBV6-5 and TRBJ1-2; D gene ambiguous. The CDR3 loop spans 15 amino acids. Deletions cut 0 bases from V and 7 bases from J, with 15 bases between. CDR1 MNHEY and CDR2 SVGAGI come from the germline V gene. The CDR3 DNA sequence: TGTGCCAGCAGTTACTCGTATAGGGCGACGGGTGGCTACACCTTC. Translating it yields CASSYSYRATGGYTF.

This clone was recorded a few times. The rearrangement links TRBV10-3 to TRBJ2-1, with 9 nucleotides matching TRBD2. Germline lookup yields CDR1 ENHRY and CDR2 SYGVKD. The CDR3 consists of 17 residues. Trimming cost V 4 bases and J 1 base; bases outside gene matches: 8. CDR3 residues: CAISGGGGAGSYNEQFF. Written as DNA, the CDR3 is TGTGCCATCAGTGGAGGCGGGGGGGCCGGGTCCTACAATGAGCAGTTCTTC.

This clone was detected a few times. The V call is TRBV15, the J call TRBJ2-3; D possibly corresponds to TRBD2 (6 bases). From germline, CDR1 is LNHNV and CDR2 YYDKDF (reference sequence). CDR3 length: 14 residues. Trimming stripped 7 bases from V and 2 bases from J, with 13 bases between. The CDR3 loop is CATTPGTLTDTQYF. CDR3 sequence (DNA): TGTGCCACCACACCCGGGACTCTCACAGATACGCAGTATTTT.

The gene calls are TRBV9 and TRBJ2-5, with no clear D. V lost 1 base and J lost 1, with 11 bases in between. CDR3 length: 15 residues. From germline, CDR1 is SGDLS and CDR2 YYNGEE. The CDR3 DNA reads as TGTGCCAGCAGCGTATCATCCCACCCCCAAGAGACCCAGTACTTC. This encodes CASSVSSHPQETQYF.

This chain's CDR3 is CASSLEQSEQFF. The CDR3 DNA reads as TGTGCCAGCAGCTTAGAACAGAGTGAGCAGTTCTTC. The rearrangement uses TRBV7-9 and TRBJ2-1; D gene ambiguous. This CDR3 is built from 12 residues. From germline, CDR1 is SEHNR and CDR2 FQNEAQ (reference sequence). V lost 1 base, J lost 9 bases, and 7 bases lay in between.

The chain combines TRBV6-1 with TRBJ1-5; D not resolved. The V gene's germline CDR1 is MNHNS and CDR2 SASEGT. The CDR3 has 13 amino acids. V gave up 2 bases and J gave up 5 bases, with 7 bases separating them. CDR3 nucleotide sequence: TGTGCCAGCAGTGAACGGGCTGATCAGCCCCAGCATTTT. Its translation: CASSERADQPQHF.

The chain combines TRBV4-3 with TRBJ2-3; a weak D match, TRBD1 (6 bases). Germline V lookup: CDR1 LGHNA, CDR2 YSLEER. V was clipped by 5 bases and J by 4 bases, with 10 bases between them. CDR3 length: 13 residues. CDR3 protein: CASSIQGSDTQYF. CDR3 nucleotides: TGCGCCAGCAGCATTCAGGGGTCAGATACGCAGTATTTT.

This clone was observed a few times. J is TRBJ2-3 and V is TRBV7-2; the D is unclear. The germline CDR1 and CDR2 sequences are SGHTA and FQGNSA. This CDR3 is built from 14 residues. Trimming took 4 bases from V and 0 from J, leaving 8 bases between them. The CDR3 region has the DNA TGTGCCAGCAGCTCGGACGGTAGCACAGATACGCAGTATTTT. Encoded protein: CASSSDGSTDTQYF.

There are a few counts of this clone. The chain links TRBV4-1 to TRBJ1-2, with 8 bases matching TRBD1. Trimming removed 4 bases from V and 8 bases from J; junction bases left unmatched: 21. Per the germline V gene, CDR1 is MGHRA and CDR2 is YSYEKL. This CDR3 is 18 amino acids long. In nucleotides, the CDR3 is TGCGCCAGCAGCCGGCCCTATACAGGGACAGGTGAGCGGGACGGCTACACCTTC. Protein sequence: CASSRPYTGTGERDGYTF.

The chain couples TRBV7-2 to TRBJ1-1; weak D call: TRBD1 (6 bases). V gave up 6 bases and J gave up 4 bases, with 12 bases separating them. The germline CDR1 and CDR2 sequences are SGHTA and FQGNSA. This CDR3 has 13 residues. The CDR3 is CASSRGGFTEAFF. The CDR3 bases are TGTGCCAGCAGTCGGGGGGGCTTCACTGAAGCTTTCTTT.

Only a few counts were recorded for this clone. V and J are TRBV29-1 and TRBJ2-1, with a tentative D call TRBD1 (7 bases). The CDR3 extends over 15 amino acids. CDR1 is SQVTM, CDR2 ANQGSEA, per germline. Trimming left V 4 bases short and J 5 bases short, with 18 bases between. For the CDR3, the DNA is TGCAGCGTTGCGAAAATAGGGGGGACAGACAATGAGCAGTTCTTC. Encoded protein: CSVAKIGGTDNEQFF.

CDR3 sequence (DNA): TGCGCCAGCAGCTTGGACTGGGATGAGCAGTTCTTC. Encoded protein: CASSLDWDEQFF. The rearrangement joins TRBV5-1 to TRBJ2-1, with D uncertain. Trimming stripped 0 bases from V and 8 bases from J, with 6 bases between. This CDR3 spans 12 amino acids. Looked up from germline, CDR1 is SGHRS and CDR2 is YFSETQ. The whole variable domain, filled in from reference TRBV5-1 and TRBJ2-1, reads KAGVTQTPRYLIKTRGQQVTLSCSPISGHRSVSWYQQTPGQGLQFLFEYFSETQRNKGNFPGRFSGRQFSNSRSEMNVSTLELGDSALYLCASSLDWDEQFFGPGTRLTVL.

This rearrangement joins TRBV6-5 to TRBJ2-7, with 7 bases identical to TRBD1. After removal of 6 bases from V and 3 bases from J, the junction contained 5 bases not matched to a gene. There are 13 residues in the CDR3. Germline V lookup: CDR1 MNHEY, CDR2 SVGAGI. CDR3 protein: CASRETGYYEQYF. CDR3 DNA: TGTGCCAGCAGGGAGACAGGGTACTACGAGCAGTACTTC.

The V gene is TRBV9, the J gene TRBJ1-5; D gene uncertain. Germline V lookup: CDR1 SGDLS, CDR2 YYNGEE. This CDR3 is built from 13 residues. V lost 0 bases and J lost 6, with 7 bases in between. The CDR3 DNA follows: TGTGCCAGCAGCGTAGACCCCAGTCAGCCCCAGCATTTT. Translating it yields CASSVDPSQPQHF.

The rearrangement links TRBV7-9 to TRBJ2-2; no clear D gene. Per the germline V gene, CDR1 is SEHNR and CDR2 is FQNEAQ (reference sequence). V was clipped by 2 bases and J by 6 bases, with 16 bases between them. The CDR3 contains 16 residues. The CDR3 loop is CASSLTKSVDPGELFF. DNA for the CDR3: TGTGCCAGCAGCTTAACAAAGTCAGTGGACCCCGGGGAGCTGTTTTTT.

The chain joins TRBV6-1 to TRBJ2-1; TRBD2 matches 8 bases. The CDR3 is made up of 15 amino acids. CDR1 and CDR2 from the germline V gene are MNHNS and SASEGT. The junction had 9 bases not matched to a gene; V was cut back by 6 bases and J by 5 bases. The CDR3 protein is CASRVAGRENNEQFF. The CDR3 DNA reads TGTGCCAGCAGAGTAGCGGGAAGGGAAAACAATGAGCAGTTCTTC.